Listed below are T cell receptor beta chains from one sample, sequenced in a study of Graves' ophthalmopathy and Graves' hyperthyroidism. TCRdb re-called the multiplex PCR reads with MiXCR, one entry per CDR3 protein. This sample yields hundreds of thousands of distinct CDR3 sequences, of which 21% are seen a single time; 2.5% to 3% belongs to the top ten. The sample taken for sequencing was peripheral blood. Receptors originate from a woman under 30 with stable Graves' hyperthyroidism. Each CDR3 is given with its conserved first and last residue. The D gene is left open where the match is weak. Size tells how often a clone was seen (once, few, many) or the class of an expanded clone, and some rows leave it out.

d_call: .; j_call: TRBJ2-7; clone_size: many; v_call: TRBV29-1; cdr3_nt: TGCAGCGCCGCGGGACAGTACTACGAGCAGTACTTC; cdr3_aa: CSAAGQYYEQYF
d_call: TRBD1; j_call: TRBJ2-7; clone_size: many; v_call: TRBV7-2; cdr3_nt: TGTGCCAGCAGCTGGTACGGGACAGGGGGTTTCGAGCAGTACTTC; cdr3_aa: CASSWYGTGGFEQYF
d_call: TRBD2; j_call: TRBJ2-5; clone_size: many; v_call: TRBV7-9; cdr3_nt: TGTGCCAGCAGACCGGGACTAGCGGGAGTAGTGGAGACCCAGTACTTC; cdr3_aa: CASRPGLAGVVETQYF
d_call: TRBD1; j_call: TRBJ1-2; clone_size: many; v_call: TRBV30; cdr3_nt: TGTGCCTGGAGTAGGGGGCAAGACTATGGCTACACCTTC; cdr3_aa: CAWSRGQDYGYTF
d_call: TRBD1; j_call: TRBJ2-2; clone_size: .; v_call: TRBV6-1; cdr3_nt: TGTGCCAGCAGTAAGACAGGGTTAGGATCCGGGGAGCTGTTTTTT; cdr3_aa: CASSKTGLGSGELFF
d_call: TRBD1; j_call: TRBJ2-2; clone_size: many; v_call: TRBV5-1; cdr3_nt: TGCGCCAGCAGCTTGTACCCAGGGGGCATTAACGGGGAGCTGTTTTTT; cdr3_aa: CASSLYPGGINGELFF
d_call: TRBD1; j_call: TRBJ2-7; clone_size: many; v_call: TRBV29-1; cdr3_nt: TGCAGCGTTGCTACAGGGGGCGTGGGGGAGCAGTACTTC; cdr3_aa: CSVATGGVGEQYF
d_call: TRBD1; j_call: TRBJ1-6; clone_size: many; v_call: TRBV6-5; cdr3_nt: TGTGCCAGCAGTTACGATTGGGGGACAGATAATTCACCCCTCCACTTT; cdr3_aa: CASSYDWGTDNSPLHF
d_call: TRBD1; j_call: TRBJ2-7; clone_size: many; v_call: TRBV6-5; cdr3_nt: TGTGCCAGCAGTTACGAGGGGGCGGCGGGTGAGCAGTACTTC; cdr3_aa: CASSYEGAAGEQYF
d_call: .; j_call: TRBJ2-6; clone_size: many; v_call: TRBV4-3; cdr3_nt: TGCGCCAGCAGCCAAGGTGACCTCTCTGGGGCCAACGTCCTGACTTTC; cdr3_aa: CASSQGDLSGANVLTF
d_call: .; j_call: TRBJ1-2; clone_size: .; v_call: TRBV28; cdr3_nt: TGTGCCAGCAGTACGACAATGGATTATGGCTACACCTTC; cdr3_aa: CASSTTMDYGYTF
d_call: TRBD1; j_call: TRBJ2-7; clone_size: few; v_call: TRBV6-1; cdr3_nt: TGTGCCAGCATGGAGACAGGGGCAGGCGAGCAGTACTTC; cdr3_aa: CASMETGAGEQYF
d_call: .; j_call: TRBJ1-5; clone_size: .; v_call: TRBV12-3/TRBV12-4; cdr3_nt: TGTGCCAGCAGTTTGAAAGGGGTCAATCAGCCCCAGCATTTT; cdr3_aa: CASSLKGVNQPQHF
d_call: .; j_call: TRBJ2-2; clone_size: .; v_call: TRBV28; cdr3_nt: TGTGCCAGCAGCCCCACGGTTGGCGGGGAGCTGTTTTTT; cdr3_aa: CASSPTVGGELFF
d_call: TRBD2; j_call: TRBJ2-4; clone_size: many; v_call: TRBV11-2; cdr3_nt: TGTGCCAGCTCGGGACTAGCGGGTGCCAAAAACATTCAGTACTTC; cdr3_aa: CASSGLAGAKNIQYF
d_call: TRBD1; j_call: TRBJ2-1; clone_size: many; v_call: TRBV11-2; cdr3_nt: TGTGCCAGCAGCTACCGGGACAGTAGGGATGAGCAGTTCTTC; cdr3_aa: CASSYRDSRDEQFF
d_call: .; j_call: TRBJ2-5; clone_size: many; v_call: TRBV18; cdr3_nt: TGTGCCAGCTCACGTCAGGTTCTCCAAGAGACCCAGTACTTC; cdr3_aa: CASSRQVLQETQYF
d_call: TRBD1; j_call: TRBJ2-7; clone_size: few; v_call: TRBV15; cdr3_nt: TGTGCCACCAGCAGAGGGACAGGGAGCTCCTACGAGCAGTACTTC; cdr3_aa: CATSRGTGSSYEQYF